Each of the 10 T cell receptor beta chains below was sequenced from the same sample in a study of cytomegalovirus exposure and HLA in healthy donors. Clones were read by immunoSEQ multiplex PCR, and TCRdb kept only the in-frame ones, dropping some. The profile shows about 120,000 clones, 85% to 90% of them singletons. Material: PBMCs. These receptors all come from a woman in her thirties in good health and CMV-seronegative.

The V call is TRBV2, the J call TRBJ2-7, with 8 nucleotides matching TRBD1. In germline, CDR1 is SNHLY, CDR2 FYNNEI. This CDR3 spans 14 amino acids. V gave up 6 bases and J gave up 2 bases; unmatched junction bases: 6. Here the CDR3 reads CASSPEDRAYEQYF. The CDR3 region has the DNA TGTGCCAGCAGCCCCGAGGACAGGGCCTACGAGCAGTACTTC. The variable domain in full, completed from reference TRBV2 and TRBJ2-7, reads EPEVTQTPSHQVTQMGQEVILRCVPISNHLYFYWYRQILGQKVEFLVSFYNNEISEKSEIFDDQFSVERPDGSNFTLKIRSTKLEDSAMYFCASSPEDRAYEQYFGPGTRLTVT.

The V call is TRBV23-1, the J call TRBJ2-2, with TRBD1 as a possible D gene (6 bases). TRBV23-1 is marked as an open reading frame, function uncertain. This CDR3 has 14 amino acids. Trimming pared 6 bases from V and 5 bases from J, leaving 13 bases between. CDR3 region: CASSQNQGTGELFF. The CDR3 DNA reads as TGCGCCAGCAGCCAGAACCAGGGGACCGGGGAGCTGTTTTTT.

This clone has a single count. The chain uses TRBV4-3 and TRBJ1-2, with D possibly being TRBD1 (5 bases). Germline V gives CDR1 LGHNA, CDR2 YSLEER. V lost 0 bases and J lost 6, with 20 bases in between. The CDR3 length is 17 residues. DNA of the CDR3: TGCGCCAGCAGCCAAGATATGCCAGTCCCGGGACTTAATGGCTACACCTTC. This sequence encodes CASSQDMPVPGLNGYTF.

The V call is TRBV19, the J call TRBJ2-1; no reliable D call. The germline V gene has CDR1 LNHDA and CDR2 SQIVND (reference sequence). The CDR3 is made up of 15 amino acids. The V gene lost 6 bases and the J gene lost 0 bases, with 12 bases spanning the gap. CDR3 sequence: CASSPLQASYNEQFF. CDR3 DNA: TGTGCCAGTAGCCCCCTTCAGGCCTCCTACAATGAGCAGTTCTTC.

The rearrangement links TRBV5-6 to TRBJ1-2, with TRBD1 matching 10 bases. The V gene end was trimmed by 2 bases and the J gene end by 7 bases; junction bases not matched to a gene: 17. Germline lookup yields CDR1 SGHDT and CDR2 YYEEEE. CDR3 size: 18 residues. CDR3 sequence: CASSFQIRDRGPTGGYTF. The CDR3 nucleotides are TGTGCCAGCAGCTTTCAAATCCGGGACAGGGGACCAACGGGTGGCTACACCTTC.

The gene calls are TRBV4-1 and TRBJ2-2, with 8 nucleotides matching TRBD2. Germline loops: CDR1 MGHRA, CDR2 YSYEKL. Germline trimming cut 1 base from V and 6 bases from J; bases unmatched to any gene: 7. The CDR3 is 16 residues long. DNA for the CDR3: TGCGCCAGCAGCCAAGCGGGGGCGGGGGGAGCCGGGGAGCTGTTTTTT. Translation: CASSQAGAGGAGELFF.

The chain links TRBV19 to TRBJ1-2, with TRBD1 matching over 9 bases. J gave up 3 bases and V 9 bases, and 8 bases lay outside the gene matches. This CDR3 is built from 14 residues. The germline gives CDR1 LNHDA, CDR2 SQIVND (reference sequence). The CDR3, as DNA: TGTGCCAGCCACCACAGGGGGCTCGACTATGGCTACACCTTC. Its protein is CASHHRGLDYGYTF.

The sample holds one count of this clone. The chain uses TRBV7-6 and TRBJ2-7; 8 bases fit TRBD2. The CDR3 spans 15 residues. V was pared by 1 base and J by 0 bases, with 2 bases of the junction left unmatched. The V gene's germline CDR1 is SGHVS and CDR2 FNYEAQ. The CDR3 is CASSLDSGGSYEQYF. CDR3 DNA sequence: TGTGCCAGCAGCTTAGACAGCGGGGGCTCCTACGAGCAGTACTTC.

This clone was seen ten or more times. This CDR3 is CASSQMSGFSSYEQYF. CDR3 in DNA: TGTGCCAGCAGCCAGATGTCGGGGTTTAGCTCCTACGAGCAGTACTTC. This chain connects TRBV11-2 to TRBJ2-7; a weak D match, TRBD2 (5 bases). CDR1 SGHAT and CDR2 FQNNGV come from the germline V gene. Trimming took 5 bases from V and 0 from J, leaving 17 bases between them. CDR3 length: 16 residues.

This chain joins TRBV5-1 and TRBJ1-1; TRBD1 matches 10 bases. The CDR3 is 16 residues long. J was trimmed by 1 base and V by 4 bases; bases with no gene match: 7. The germline gives CDR1 SGHRS, CDR2 YFSETQ. The DNA of the CDR3 is TGCGCCAGCAGCCGAAAAGGACAGGGGGAGAACACTGAAGCTTTCTTT. This sequence encodes CASSRKGQGENTEAFF. Complete variable domain (other parts from reference TRBV5-1 and TRBJ1-1): KAGVTQTPRYLIKTRGQQVTLSCSPISGHRSVSWYQQTPGQGLQFLFEYFSETQRNKGNFPGRFSGRQFSNSRSEMNVSTLELGDSALYLCASSRKGQGENTEAFFGQGTRLTVV.